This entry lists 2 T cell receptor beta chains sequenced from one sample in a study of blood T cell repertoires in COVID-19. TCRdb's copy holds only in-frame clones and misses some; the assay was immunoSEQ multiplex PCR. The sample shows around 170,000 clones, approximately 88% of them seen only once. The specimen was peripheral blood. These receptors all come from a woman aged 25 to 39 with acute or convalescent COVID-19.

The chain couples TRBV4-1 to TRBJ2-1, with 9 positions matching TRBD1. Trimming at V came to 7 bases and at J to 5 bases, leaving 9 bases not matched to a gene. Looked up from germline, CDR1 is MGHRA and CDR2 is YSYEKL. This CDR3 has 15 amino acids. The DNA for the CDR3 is TGCGCCAGCACCCGCGGGACAGGGCGAGACAATGAGCAGTTCTTC. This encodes CASTRGTGRDNEQFF.

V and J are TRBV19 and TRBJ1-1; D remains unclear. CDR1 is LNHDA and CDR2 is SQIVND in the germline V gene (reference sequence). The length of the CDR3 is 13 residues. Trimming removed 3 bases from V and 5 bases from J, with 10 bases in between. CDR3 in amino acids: CASSISEGTEAFF. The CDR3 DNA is TGTGCCAGTAGTATCTCGGAGGGTACTGAAGCTTTCTTT.